One and the same sample provided the 16 T cell receptor beta chains below, sequenced in a study of blood T cell repertoires in COVID-19. Measured with immunoSEQ multiplex PCR; TCRdb has only the in-frame clones, and not every one. This table holds 200,000 to 250,000 clones, 85% found once. The sample taken for sequencing was PBMCs or T cells enriched from blood (not recorded which). The receptors here all came from a woman between 50 and 59 years old with acute COVID-19.

The V gene is TRBV5-1, the J gene TRBJ1-1; the D is unclear. The CDR3 covers 13 residues. Per germline, CDR1 SGHRS and CDR2 YFSETQ. Trimming cost V 3 bases and J 2 bases, with 8 bases left between them. CDR3 in amino acids: CASSYGINTEAFF. In DNA, the CDR3 is TGCGCCAGCAGCTACGGGATTAACACTGAAGCTTTCTTT.

This clone was detected once. This chain connects TRBV10-1 to TRBJ1-3; unclear D gene. CDR3 size: 13 residues. Germline V lookup: CDR1 WNHNN, CDR2 SYGVQD (reference sequence). Between the trimmed V and J ends, which lost 5 bases and 4 bases, there was a span of 9 bases. CDR3 protein: CASSSGFGNTIYF. The CDR3 region has the DNA TGCGCCAGCAGTTCAGGATTCGGAAACACCATATATTTT.

This rearrangement joins TRBV10-3 to TRBJ1-2; 8 bases are a match to TRBD1. This CDR3 comprises 12 residues. The J segment lost 3 bases and the V segment lost 6 bases, leaving 0 bases of the junction unmatched. Germline loops: CDR1 ENHRY, CDR2 SYGVKD. The CDR3 reads CAIRQGDYGYTF. The CDR3 DNA reads as TGTGCCATCAGACAGGGGGACTATGGCTACACCTTC.

The table lists this clone with a few counts. This chain joins TRBV24-1 and TRBJ2-2; 8 bases are a match to TRBD2. V lost 3 bases and J lost 5; bases outside the gene matches: 1. Germline V gene lookup returns CDR1 KGHDR and CDR2 SFDVKD. This CDR3 spans 14 amino acids. In DNA form, the CDR3 reads TGTGCCACCAGTGATCGGGGGGGGACCGGGGAGCTGTTTTTT. Amino acid sequence: CATSDRGGTGELFF.

This clone was detected only a few times. The gene calls are TRBV6-2 or TRBV6-3 and TRBJ2-7; D may be TRBD1 (5 bases). Per the germline V gene, CDR1 is MNHEY and CDR2 is SVGEGT. V gave up 0 bases and J gave up 2 bases, with 23 bases separating them. CDR3 length: 19 residues. CDR3 nucleotides: TGTGCCAGCAGTTACTCGCCTCGTTGGCAGGGCGTTAGGCCCTACGAGCAGTACTTC. This encodes CASSYSPRWQGVRPYEQYF.

The chain recombines TRBV30 with TRBJ1-2, with 8 bases lining up with TRBD1. J was trimmed by 3 bases and V by 1 base; bases with no gene match: 4. The CDR3 consists of 14 residues. CDR1 GTSNPN and CDR2 SVGIG come from the germline V gene (reference sequence). The CDR3 sequence: CAWSALTGDYGYTF. Written as DNA, the CDR3 is TGTGCCTGGAGTGCCTTGACAGGGGACTATGGCTACACCTTC.

The V gene is TRBV30, the J gene TRBJ1-5; D not certain. The CDR3 totals 15 residues. Trimming pared 2 bases from V and 2 bases from J, leaving 13 bases between. Germline V gene data show CDR1 as GTSNPN and CDR2 as SVGIG (reference sequence). The CDR3 sequence: CAWSNGVGGNQPQHF. In nucleotides, the CDR3 is TGTGCCTGGAGTAACGGGGTGGGCGGCAATCAGCCCCAGCATTTT.

The chain combines TRBV24-1 with TRBJ2-1; unclear D gene. Germline values: CDR1 KGHDR, CDR2 SFDVKD. Trimming removed 1 base from V and 5 bases from J, with 2 bases in between. CDR3 size: 12 residues. In DNA, the CDR3 is TGTGCCACCAGTGATTTTAACAATGAGCAGTTCTTC. This encodes CATSDFNNEQFF.

This chain uses TRBV2 with TRBJ2-1, with TRBD2 identical over 11 bases. Germline CDR1 reads SNHLY; CDR2 reads FYNNEI. The CDR3 extends over 15 amino acids. With V trimmed by 6 bases and J by 7 bases, 8 bases remained unmatched. The CDR3 DNA reads as TGTGCCAGCAGCCCCGTCCCTAGCGGGGGGAATGAGCAGTTCTTC. Amino acid sequence: CASSPVPSGGNEQFF.

The rearrangement joins TRBV3-1 (or the pseudogene TRBV3-2) to TRBJ2-4; TRBD2 aligns across 13 bases. Germline values: CDR1 LGHDT, CDR2 YNNKEL (reference sequence). The V and J ends lost 4 bases and 2 bases, in that order; junction bases with no gene match: 14. The CDR3 is 20 residues long. The CDR3 DNA reads TGTGCCAGCAGCCGCCGCCCGGGACTAGCGGGGACGTTTTCCAAAAACATTCAGTACTTC. Translating gives CASSRRPGLAGTFSKNIQYF.

Only one count was recorded for this clone. This sequence joins TRBV6-2 or TRBV6-3 and TRBJ1-2, with a weak D call TRBD1 (5 bases). Trimming shortened V by 0 bases and J by 2 bases, and 13 bases separated the two germline ends. The CDR3 is 16 residues long. CDR1 MNHEY and CDR2 SVGEGT come from the germline V gene. The CDR3 DNA sequence: TGTGCCAGCAGTTACTCCCCTTTGGGGCTCAACTATGGCTACACCTTC. This sequence encodes CASSYSPLGLNYGYTF.

The gene calls are TRBV3-1 (or the pseudogene TRBV3-2) and TRBJ1-3, with D possibly TRBD1 on 5 matching bases. V was cut by 3 bases and J by 1 base, with 16 bases left in between. Germline V gene data show CDR1 as LGHDT and CDR2 as YNNKEL (reference sequence). The CDR3 runs to 17 residues. The CDR3 region has the DNA TGTGCCAGCAGCCATTATTTCAGGGCTCTATCTGGAAACACCATATATTTT. It is translated as CASSHYFRALSGNTIYF.

CDR3 bases: TGCGCCAGCAGATGGGCAGGAGGAAATGAAAAACTGTTTTTT. It encodes CASRWAGGNEKLFF. This chain uses TRBV5-1 with TRBJ1-4, with unresolved D. The germline V and J ends were trimmed by 5 bases and 5 bases, with 13 bases remaining between them. This CDR3 has 14 amino acids. The V gene's germline CDR1 is SGHRS and CDR2 YFSETQ.

V is TRBV20-1 and J is TRBJ2-1; D is ambiguous. Germline CDR1 is DFQATT and CDR2 is SNEGSKA (reference sequence). This CDR3 contains 11 residues. V was cut by 8 bases and J by 3 bases, with 8 bases left in between. The CDR3 nucleotides are TGCAGTCTAAAACTCTACAATGAGCAGTTCTTC. Translating it yields CSLKLYNEQFF.

The V and J genes are TRBV3-1 (or the pseudogene TRBV3-2) and TRBJ1-2; TRBD1 matches at 7 bases. V was clipped by 2 bases and J by 4 bases; unmatched bases: 4. Germline CDR1 is LGHDT and CDR2 is YNNKEL (reference sequence). There are 14 residues in the CDR3. CDR3 coding DNA: TGTGCCAGCAGCCAATCGGGACAGATCTATGGCTACACCTTC. Encoded protein: CASSQSGQIYGYTF.

The rearrangement joins TRBV30 to TRBJ1-1, with D possibly TRBD1 on 6 matching bases. Trimming took 2 bases from V and 1 from J, leaving 17 bases between them. Germline V lookup: CDR1 GTSNPN, CDR2 SVGIG (reference sequence). CDR3 length: 16 residues. The CDR3 sequence: CAWSFPQGTRNTEAFF. In nucleotides, the CDR3 is TGTGCCTGGAGTTTTCCTCAGGGGACTAGGAACACTGAAGCTTTCTTT. The whole variable domain, filled in from reference TRBV30 and TRBJ1-1, reads SQTIHQWPATLVQPVGSPLSLECTVEGTSNPNLYWYRQAAGRGLQLLFYSVGIGQISSEVPQNLSASRPQDRQFILSSKKLLLSDSGFYLCAWSFPQGTRNTEAFFGQGTRLTVV.